Here is one T cell receptor (beta chain) with its context. The antigen is unknown. The sample comes from a study of cytomegalovirus exposure and HLA in healthy donors. Donors were nominally healthy when sampled, though unrecorded immune exposures were likely. Study observations and caveats: Later analysis placed DRB1 highest and HLA-C lowest in TCR association rates, which differed by HLA locus. There were a few CMV-associated chains whose specificity for CMV antigens was confirmed in vitro. In a later analysis, a missense DCLRE1C variant was linked to TCR beta V- and J-gene trimming.

PCR amplification relied on 60 Vbeta primers (plus 13 Jbeta primers). The protocol was immunoSEQ multiplex PCR, while the TCRdb copy is restricted to in-frame clones and leaves out a portion. The table records 200,000 or so clones, 65% to 85% of them present only once. Sequencing used PBMCs. The receptor was isolated from a man over 45 in good health and CMV-seronegative.

The CDR3 here is CASSLDGGTSYEQYF. In DNA, the CDR3 is TGTGCCAGCAGCTTAGATGGAGGGACCTCTTACGAGCAGTACTTC. The chain has TRBV13 and TRBJ2-7, with TRBD2 as a possible D gene (6 bases). The CDR3 covers 15 residues. Germline V lookup: CDR1 PRHDT, CDR2 FYEKMQ (reference sequence). The ends were cut back, 1 base at V and 4 bases at J, with 14 bases in the middle.